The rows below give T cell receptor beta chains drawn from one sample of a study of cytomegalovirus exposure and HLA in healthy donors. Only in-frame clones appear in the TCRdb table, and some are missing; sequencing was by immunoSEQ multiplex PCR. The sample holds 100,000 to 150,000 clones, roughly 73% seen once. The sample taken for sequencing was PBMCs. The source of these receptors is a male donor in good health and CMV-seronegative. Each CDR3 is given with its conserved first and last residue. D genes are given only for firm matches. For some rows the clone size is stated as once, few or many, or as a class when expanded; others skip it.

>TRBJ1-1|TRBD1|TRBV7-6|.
TGTGCCAGCAGCTTAGTAGGACAGGTAGTTACTGAAGCTTTCTTT
CASSLVGQVVTEAFF
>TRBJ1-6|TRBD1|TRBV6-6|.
TGTGCCAGCAGCCGACAGGGCCTTAATTCACCCCTCCACTTT
CASSRQGLNSPLHF
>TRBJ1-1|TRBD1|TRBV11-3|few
TGTGCCAGCAGCCCTGGCAGACAGGGTGGGCACACTGAAGCTTTCTTT
CASSPGRQGGHTEAFF
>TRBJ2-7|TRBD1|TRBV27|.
TGTGCCAGCAGTTTATCGCCCGGGACAGGTAGCTCCTACGAGCAGTACTTC
CASSLSPGTGSSYEQYF
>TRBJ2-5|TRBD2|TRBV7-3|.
TGTGCCAGCAGCCAGAGCGGGGGGGCCGGCGAGACCCAGTACTTC
CASSQSGGAGETQYF
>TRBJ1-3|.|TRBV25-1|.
TGTGCCAGCAGTGAATACCCGGGTCTGGACACCATATATTTT
CASSEYPGLDTIYF
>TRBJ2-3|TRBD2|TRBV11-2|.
TGTGCCAGCAGCAAACTAGCGGGGGGGCGCGTGGATACGCAGTATTTT
CASSKLAGGRVDTQYF
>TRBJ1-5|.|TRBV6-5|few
TGTGCCAGCAGCCCGGGGAGGGTGGGTGGTCAGCCCCAGCATTTT
CASSPGRVGGQPQHF
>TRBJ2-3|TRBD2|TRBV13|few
TGTGCCAGCAGCTCTTCGACTAGCGGGAGCACAGATACGCAGTATTTT
CASSSSTSGSTDTQYF
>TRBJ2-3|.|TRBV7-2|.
TGTGCCAGCAGGGGGGACTCCGTGGGGGCAGATACGCAGTATTTT
CASRGDSVGADTQYF
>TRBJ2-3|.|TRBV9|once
TGTGCCAGCAGCGGACCGGGACTTGTGTCAGATACGCAGTATTTT
CASSGPGLVSDTQYF
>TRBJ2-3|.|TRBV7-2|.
TGTGCCAGCAGCTTCGGAGGCACAGATACGCAGTATTTT
CASSFGGTDTQYF
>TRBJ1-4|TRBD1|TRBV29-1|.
TGCAGCGTTGTGGACAGGGGGTATCGGCTGTTTTTT
CSVVDRGYRLFF
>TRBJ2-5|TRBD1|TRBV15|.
TGTGCCACCAGCAGAGAAGTAGGGACAGGGGGCGCTTGGGAGACCCAGTACTTC
CATSREVGTGGAWETQYF
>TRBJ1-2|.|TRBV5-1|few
TGCGCCAGCAGCTTGGAGTCGAGTGGCTACACCTTC
CASSLESSGYTF
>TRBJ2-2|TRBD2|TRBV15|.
TGTGCCACCAGCAGAGATGGTTCTAGCGGGGGTATAAACACCGGGGAGCTGTTTTTT
CATSRDGSSGGINTGELFF
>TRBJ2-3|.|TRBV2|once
TGTGCCAGCAGTCGTTCAGGGGCCACAGATACGCAGTATTTT
CASSRSGATDTQYF
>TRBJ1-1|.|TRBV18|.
TGTGCCAGCTCACCAGTAGTAGACACTGAAGCTTTCTTT
CASSPVVDTEAFF
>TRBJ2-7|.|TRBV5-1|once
TGCGCCAGCAGCTTGGCGTCAGGGGTGACGGGGGAGCAGTACTTC
CASSLASGVTGEQYF
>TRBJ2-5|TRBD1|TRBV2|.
TGTGCCAGCGCACAGGGGCGGGAAGAGACCCAGTACTTC
CASAQGREETQYF
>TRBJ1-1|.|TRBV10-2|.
TGCGCCAGCACCAACGGACGGGGGAACACTGAAGCTTTCTTT
CASTNGRGNTEAFF
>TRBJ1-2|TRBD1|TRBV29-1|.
TGCAGCGTTAGGGACAGGGCTAACTATGGCTACACCTTC
CSVRDRANYGYTF
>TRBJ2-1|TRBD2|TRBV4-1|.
TGCGCCAGCAGCCATGGGACTAGCGGGGGCAATGAGCAGTTCTTC
CASSHGTSGGNEQFF
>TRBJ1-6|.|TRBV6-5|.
TGTGCCAGCAGGCGGGGGGGGCCGAATTCACCCCTCCACTTT
CASRRGGPNSPLHF
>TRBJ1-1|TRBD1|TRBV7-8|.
TGTGCCAGCAACGAAGCGCCAGGGGGTAGGAACACTGAAGCTTTCTTT
CASNEAPGGRNTEAFF
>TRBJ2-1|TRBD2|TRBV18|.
TGTGCCAGCTCACCATTAAGCGGGGGGGCTAATGAGCAGTTCTTC
CASSPLSGGANEQFF
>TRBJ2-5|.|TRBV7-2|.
TGTGCCAGCAGCTTAAGGGCTAGTAGGGAGGAGACCCAGTACTTC
CASSLRASREETQYF
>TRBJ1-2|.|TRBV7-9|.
TGTGCCAGCAGCTTAGCCACAACTAACTATGGCTACACCTTC
CASSLATTNYGYTF
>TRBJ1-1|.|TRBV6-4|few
TGTGCCAGCAAGCCGGGATGGGCGAACACTGAAGCTTTCTTT
CASKPGWANTEAFF
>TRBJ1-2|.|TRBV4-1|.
TGCGCCAGCAGCCGACGACAGGCGGGTTATGGCTACACCTTC
CASSRRQAGYGYTF
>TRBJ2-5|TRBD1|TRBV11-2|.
TGTGCCAGCAGCTTAGACCCCGGGACAGGGATTATAGTTGGTAGGGAGACCCAGTACTTC
CASSLDPGTGIIVGRETQYF
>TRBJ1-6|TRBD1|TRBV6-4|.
TGTGCCAGCAGTGACTCGACAGGGGGGTTGAGTTCACCCCTCCACTTT
CASSDSTGGLSSPLHF
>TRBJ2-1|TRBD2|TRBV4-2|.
TGTGCCAGCAGCCAAGATCGGTCCCTAGCGGGGGATTTCAATGAGCAGTTCTTC
CASSQDRSLAGDFNEQFF
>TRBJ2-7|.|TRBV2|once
TGTGCCAGCAGTGGACAGACCTACGAGCAGTACTTC
CASSGQTYEQYF
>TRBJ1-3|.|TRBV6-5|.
TGTGCCAGCAGTTACACAGTCTCTGGAAACACCATATATTTT
CASSYTVSGNTIYF
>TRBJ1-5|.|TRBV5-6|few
TGTGCCAGCAGCGTTACAGGGCATCAGCCCCAGCATTTT
CASSVTGHQPQHF
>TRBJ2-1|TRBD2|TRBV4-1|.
TGCGCCAGCAGCCCCCGTCGGGGGGTTGGAGATGAGCAGTTCTTC
CASSPRRGVGDEQFF
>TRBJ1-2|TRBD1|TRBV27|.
TGTGCCAGCAGTTCAGGGACAGGGGGAACAAATGGCTACACCTTC
CASSSGTGGTNGYTF
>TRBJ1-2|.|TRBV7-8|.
TGTGCCAGCAGCTTAGAAGTGTCAGGGTGGCGTGGCTACACCTTC
CASSLEVSGWRGYTF
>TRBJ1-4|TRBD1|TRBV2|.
TGTGCCAGCAGTGATAGAAGGACAGGGAATGAAAAACTGTTTTTT
CASSDRRTGNEKLFF
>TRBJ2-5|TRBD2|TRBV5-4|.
TGTGCCAGCAGCTTCGGCGGGGGACAAGAGACCCAGTACTTC
CASSFGGGQETQYF
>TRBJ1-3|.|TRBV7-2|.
TGTGCCAGCAGCCTCAGTGGGGCGGGGCCCAACACCATATATTTT
CASSLSGAGPNTIYF
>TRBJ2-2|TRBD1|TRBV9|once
TGTGCCAGCAGCGTAGATGCCGGGACAGGGTACACCGGGGAGCTGTTTTTT
CASSVDAGTGYTGELFF
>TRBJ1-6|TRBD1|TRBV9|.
TGTGCCAGCAGCGTTACCGGGACAGGCTCACCCCTCCACTTT
CASSVTGTGSPLHF
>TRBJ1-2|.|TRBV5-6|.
TGTGCCAGCAGCCTAAAACGGGGGTGGCGGGGAGGCTACACCTTC
CASSLKRGWRGGYTF
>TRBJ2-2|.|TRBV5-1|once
TGCGCCAGCAGCATCTACCTAGCGAGTGGGGAGCTGTTTTTT
CASSIYLASGELFF
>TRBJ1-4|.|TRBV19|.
TGTGCCAGTAGTTCCCTACAGGGATCTCGGGAAAAACTGTTTTTT
CASSSLQGSREKLFF
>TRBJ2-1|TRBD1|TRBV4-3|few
TGCGCCAGCAGCCAACTACAGGGGAACAATGAGCAGTTCTTC
CASSQLQGNNEQFF
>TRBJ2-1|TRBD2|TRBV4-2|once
TGTGCCAGCAGCCAAGGGAGCGGGGTTTACAATGAGCAGTTCTTC
CASSQGSGVYNEQFF
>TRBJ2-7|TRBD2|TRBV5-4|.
TGTGCCAGCAGCTTAGCGGGGGGGGCTTGGGAGCAGTACTTC
CASSLAGGAWEQYF
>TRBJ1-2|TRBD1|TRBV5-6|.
TGTGCCAGCAGTCAGGGGGCCCCCTATGGCTACACCTTC
CASSQGAPYGYTF
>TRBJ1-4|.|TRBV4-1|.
TGCGCCAGCAGCCAAGATCCCCCGGGGTACCGGACAGTGAATGAAAAACTGTTTTTT
CASSQDPPGYRTVNEKLFF
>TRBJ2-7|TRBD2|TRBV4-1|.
TGCGCCAGCAGCCAAGCGGGGGGGTCCTACGAGCAGTACTTC
CASSQAGGSYEQYF
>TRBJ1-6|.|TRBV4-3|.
TGCGCCAGCAGCCAAGGCCGACAGAATTCACCCCTCCACTTT
CASSQGRQNSPLHF
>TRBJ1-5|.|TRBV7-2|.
TGTGCCAGCAGCCCAAGGGGCAGGGGCGGACAGCCCCAGCATTTT
CASSPRGRGGQPQHF
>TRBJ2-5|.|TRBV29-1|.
TGCAGCGTTGGCTATTGGTCAGAGACCCAGTACTTC
CSVGYWSETQYF
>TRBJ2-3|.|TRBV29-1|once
TGCAGCGTCCAGCAACCGGGAGATACGCAGTATTTT
CSVQQPGDTQYF